These 3 T cell receptor beta chains share one sample of origin, sequenced in a study of blood T cell repertoires in COVID-19. Using immunoSEQ multiplex PCR, the repertoire was profiled, and TCRdb retains in-frame clones only, with some absent. Of 250,000 to 300,000 clones in the sample, about nine tenths were seen once. Specimen: peripheral blood. These receptors were taken from a woman in her 30s with COVID-19, enrolled during active disease.

J is TRBJ1-4 and V is TRBV18, with no clear D. The CDR3 is made up of 13 amino acids. CDR1 and CDR2 (germline): KGHSH, LQKENI. Trimming pared 2 bases from V and 4 bases from J, leaving 5 bases between. CDR3 bases: TGTGCCAGCTCACCATCTCTTAATGAAAAACTGTTTTTT. Translated, it gives CASSPSLNEKLFF. Looking up the rest from reference TRBV18 and TRBJ1-4 gives the full variable domain: NAGVMQNPRHLVRRRGQEARLRCSPMKGHSHVYWYRQLPEEGLKFMVYLQKENIIDESGMPKERFSAEFPKEGPSILRIQQVVRGDSAAYFCASSPSLNEKLFFGSGTQLSVL.

V usage is TRBV5-1 and J usage is TRBJ2-1; D is perhaps TRBD2 (6 bases). The CDR3 is 14 residues long. V lost 2 bases, J lost 7 bases, and 13 bases lay in between. CDR1 SGHRS and CDR2 YFSETQ come from the germline V gene. CDR3 bases: TGCGCCAGCAGCTTCCGGGAGATAGGGAATGAGCAGTTCTTC. This sequence encodes CASSFREIGNEQFF.

The chain combines TRBV28 with TRBJ2-3; tentative D call: TRBD2 (5 bases). Deletions cut 10 bases from V and 2 bases from J, with 13 bases between. Germline CDR1 MDHEN, CDR2 SYDVKM. The CDR3 extends over 13 amino acids. CDR3 region: CATEGSLTDTQYF. The CDR3 DNA reads TGTGCCACCGAGGGATCGCTCACAGATACGCAGTATTTT.